Included here is one T cell receptor (beta chain) sequence, with context. The record originates from a study of cytomegalovirus exposure and HLA in healthy donors. V was shortened by 0 bases and J by 2 bases, with 7 bases between the two germline ends. Germline lookup yields CDR1 GTSNPN and CDR2 SVGIG (reference sequence). CDR3 length equals 13 residues. PCR employed 60 Vbeta and 13 Jbeta primers. Assay: immunoSEQ multiplex PCR; the TCRdb copy retains only in-frame clones and omits some. The table lists 120,000 to 150,000 clones, around 77% of them singletons. This clonotype was obtained from a woman aged 40 to 49 in good health and CMV-seropositive. The specimen sequenced was PBMCs. J is TRBJ1-1 and V is TRBV30; D uncertain. The CDR3 loop reads CAWSVHQNTEAFF. CDR3 nucleotide sequence: TGTGCCTGGAGTGTACACCAAAACACTGAAGCTTTCTTT.